The rows below give T cell receptor beta chains drawn from one sample of a study of cytomegalovirus exposure and HLA in healthy donors. Data came from immunoSEQ multiplex PCR; TCRdb stores just in-frame clones and leaves some out. The sample lists around 280,000 clones, 70% to 90% seen once, with roughly 2.3% in the top ten. The sample comprised PBMCs. The source of these receptors is a young woman in good health and CMV-seronegative. The CDR3 runs from the conserved cysteine through the conserved F or W.

J: TRBJ2-1; V: TRBV6-6; CDR3: CASTPSGEPYNEQFF
J: TRBJ2-2; V: TRBV10-3; CDR3: CAIRLGQGPHTGELFF
J: TRBJ1-2; V: TRBV19; CDR3: CASSPGTGGYGYTF
J: TRBJ1-3; V: TRBV5-6; CDR3: CASSLAPSGTGNTIYF
J: TRBJ2-2; V: TRBV5-4; CDR3: CASSPGERVLGTGELFF
J: TRBJ2-7; V: TRBV27; CDR3: CASSLRLAGNYEQYF
J: TRBJ2-3; V: TRBV18; CDR3: CASSLESSDTDTQYF
J: TRBJ1-4; V: TRBV5-4; CDR3: CASSLPGESKLFF
J: TRBJ2-7; V: TRBV18; CDR3: CASSPPAGSRGSYEQYF
J: TRBJ1-1; V: TRBV5-1; CDR3: CASSPRGRGNTEAFF
J: TRBJ2-1; V: TRBV2; CDR3: CASSYEAGGPRSEQFF
J: TRBJ2-1; V: TRBV9; CDR3: CASSAGTSGESYNEQFF
J: TRBJ2-7; V: TRBV5-1; CDR3: CASSLGTGAPYEQYF
J: TRBJ2-1; V: TRBV4-2; CDR3: CASSEGTLSYNEQFF
J: TRBJ1-1; V: TRBV2; CDR3: CASRRTGMNTEAFF
J: TRBJ1-2; V: TRBV9; CDR3: CASRGYRDSPNYGYTF
J: TRBJ2-3; V: TRBV27; CDR3: CASSGSQGGTDTQYF
J: TRBJ2-5; V: TRBV9; CDR3: CASSREGNQETQYF
J: TRBJ1-5; V: TRBV6-6; CDR3: CASSYSGMSNQPQHF
J: TRBJ2-3; V: TRBV6-5; CDR3: CASSYGGGTDTQYF
J: TRBJ1-2; V: TRBV11-2; CDR3: CASSSGHLHTF
J: TRBJ1-2; V: TRBV9; CDR3: CASSELRGDYGYTF
J: TRBJ2-7; V: TRBV29-1; CDR3: CSVEIPPPGDRVSYEQYF
J: -; V: TRBV7-9; CDR3: CASSFGGASYEQYF
J: TRBJ2-2; V: TRBV6-5; CDR3: CASSYKTGNTGELFF
J: TRBJ2-7; V: TRBV5-1; CDR3: CASSLFGGNSPYEQYF
J: TRBJ2-4; V: TRBV6-1; CDR3: CASSEAEGRPLNNQYF
J: TRBJ1-6; V: TRBV14; CDR3: CASSSSYNSPLHF
J: TRBJ1-2; V: TRBV9; CDR3: CASRASTAAYGYTF
J: TRBJ1-4; V: TRBV9; CDR3: CASSHNIDRGPEKLFF
J: TRBJ2-5; V: TRBV7-9; CDR3: CASSLFLGVETQYF
J: TRBJ1-1; V: TRBV10-3; CDR3: CAISADLNTEAFF
J: -; V: TRBV19; CDR3: CASSIRHRYEQYF
J: TRBJ1-3; V: TRBV6-1; CDR3: CASSEAGTPLSIYF
J: TRBJ2-5; V: TRBV6-4; CDR3: CASSDSLFTGTQYF
J: TRBJ1-4; V: TRBV10-1; CDR3: CASSEGQGFLNEKLFF
J: TRBJ1-1; V: TRBV2; CDR3: CASRPGARNTEAFF
J: TRBJ1-5; V: TRBV19; CDR3: CASSADTVGDQPQHF
J: TRBJ2-3; V: TRBV2; CDR3: CASARTGGTSTDTQYF
J: TRBJ1-2; V: TRBV6-5; CDR3: CASTSGWGYTF
J: TRBJ1-5; V: TRBV9; CDR3: CASSVGTGGQPQHF
J: TRBJ1-2; V: TRBV30; CDR3: CAWSVESRGLNYGYTF
J: TRBJ2-7; V: TRBV5-1; CDR3: CASSLGLAGTYEQYF
J: TRBJ2-5; V: TRBV5-4; CDR3: CASSRGTYQETQYF
J: TRBJ1-3; V: TRBV5-4; CDR3: CASSLSRGGGNTIYF
J: TRBJ1-2; V: TRBV19; CDR3: CASSRGRGGQGQGYGYTF
J: TRBJ2-5; V: TRBV5-1; CDR3: CASSFPRLTRGQETQYF
J: TRBJ2-7; V: TRBV12-5; CDR3: CASALRGPYEQYF
J: TRBJ2-6; V: TRBV6-4; CDR3: CASSDSGGFSGGANVLTF
J: TRBJ1-1; V: TRBV4-2; CDR3: CASSKGGGTEAFF
J: TRBJ1-2; V: TRBV5-6; CDR3: CASSRTGTGVYGYTF
J: TRBJ2-1; V: TRBV10-2; CDR3: CASSDQSLAGPSSYNEQFF
J: TRBJ2-5; V: TRBV19; CDR3: CASSIQERGTQETQYF
J: TRBJ1-3; V: TRBV27; CDR3: CASKTTYGSGNTIYF
J: TRBJ1-4; V: TRBV19; CDR3: CASSIGPTRQARGHEKLFF